The 11 T cell receptor beta chains reported below all come from one sample, sequenced in a study of OX40 agonist ivuxolimab in advanced cancers. Produced via immunoSEQ multiplex PCR; TCRdb's table is partial and in-frame only. The sample carries about 64,000 clones, 84% recorded once. The sequenced sample was CD4+ or CD8+ T cells sorted from blood, obtained in a trial of the OX40 agonist ivuxolimab. The source is an adult with an advanced solid tumor such as melanoma, head and neck, liver or kidney cancer.

This CDR3 reads CASSPDRAYQPQHF. For the CDR3, the DNA is TGTGCCAGCAGCCCGGACAGGGCGTATCAGCCCCAGCATTTT. J is TRBJ1-5 and V is TRBV6-5; 8 bases align to TRBD1. Germline trimming cut 6 bases from V and 5 bases from J; bases unmatched to any gene: 6. The CDR3 covers 14 residues. Germline lookup yields CDR1 MNHEY and CDR2 SVGAGI.

The chain is built from TRBV7-3 and TRBJ2-3; 9 bases align to TRBD1. Germline loops: CDR1 SGHTA, CDR2 FQGTGA. After removal of 5 bases from V and 0 bases from J, the junction contained 3 bases not matched to a gene. CDR3 length equals 15 residues. DNA for the CDR3: TGTGCCAGCAGCACTGGACAGGGGAGCACAGATACGCAGTATTTT. Encoded protein: CASSTGQGSTDTQYF.

The rearrangement uses TRBV5-4 and TRBJ2-3; 10 bases align to TRBD2. Trimming at V came to 2 bases and at J to 1 base, leaving 1 base not matched to a gene. There are 15 residues in the CDR3. Germline V gene sequence: CDR1 SGHNT, CDR2 YYREEE (reference sequence). In DNA form, the CDR3 reads TGTGCCAGCAGCTTTGGACTAGCGGGCACAGATACGCAGTATTTT. It specifies CASSFGLAGTDTQYF.

V usage is TRBV5-6 and J usage is TRBJ1-4; maybe TRBD1 (5 bases). V dropped 4 bases and J dropped 8 bases, with 18 bases sitting between them. The CDR3 has 15 residues. Germline CDR1 SGHDT, CDR2 YYEEEE. Here the CDR3 reads CASSPAGTWGEKLFF. In DNA form, the CDR3 reads TGTGCCAGCAGCCCGGCGGGGACCTGGGGGGAAAAACTGTTTTTT.

This clone was found once. The V gene is TRBV6-5, the J gene TRBJ1-6, with D hard to call. Germline CDR1 is MNHEY and CDR2 is SVGAGI. This CDR3 spans 11 amino acids. V was pared by 6 bases and J by 11 bases, with 8 bases between. CDR3 in DNA: TGTGCCAGCAGCCTACATCCACCCCTCCACTTT. This gives the protein CASSLHPPLHF.

The chain uses TRBV11-2 and TRBJ2-5; D unclear. Germline V lookup: CDR1 SGHAT, CDR2 FQNNGV. The CDR3 consists of 16 residues. The ends were cut back, 4 bases at V and 2 bases at J, with 17 bases in the middle. The CDR3 region is CASSSLIGDVQETQYF. In DNA, the CDR3 is TGTGCCAGCAGCTCCCTCATCGGCGATGTTCAAGAGACCCAGTACTTC.

The chain is built from TRBV27 and TRBJ2-2, with D possibly called TRBD1 or TRBD2 (6 bases each). Germline values: CDR1 MNHEY, CDR2 SMNVEV (reference sequence). The V end lost 2 bases, the J end lost 0 bases, and 16 bases lay between the germline ends. The CDR3 loop spans 18 amino acids. The CDR3 loop is CASSLRGGGSPNTGELFF. CDR3 nucleotides: TGTGCCAGCAGTTTAAGAGGGGGAGGAAGCCCGAACACCGGGGAGCTGTTTTTT.

A single count supports this clone. The chain has TRBV7-2 and TRBJ1-2, with 10 bases identical to TRBD1. This CDR3 region has 16 residues. The J segment lost 5 bases and the V segment lost 0 bases, leaving 6 bases of the junction unmatched. Germline CDR1 SGHTA, CDR2 FQGNSA. The CDR3 nucleotides are TGTGCCAGCAGCTTAGCTCCCGGGACAGGGGTATATGGCTACACCTTC. Its protein is CASSLAPGTGVYGYTF.

This chain links TRBV30 with TRBJ1-1; D unclear. Germline assignment: CDR1 GTSNPN and CDR2 SVGIG (reference sequence). The V end lost 1 base, the J end lost 0 bases, and 12 bases lay between the germline ends. The CDR3 is 15 amino acids. CDR3 nucleotide sequence: TGTGCCTGGAGTGACGGATCAGCCATGAACACTGAAGCTTTCTTT. It is translated as CAWSDGSAMNTEAFF. Filled out from reference TRBV30 and TRBJ1-1, the complete variable domain reads SQTIHQWPATLVQPVGSPLSLECTVEGTSNPNLYWYRQAAGRGLQLLFYSVGIGQISSEVPQNLSASRPQDRQFILSSKKLLLSDSGFYLCAWSDGSAMNTEAFFGQGTRLTVV.

This clone was observed a few times. CDR3 sequence: CASSNHQEQYF. The CDR3 DNA reads TGTGCCAGCAGTAATCACCAAGAGCAGTACTTC. This chain links TRBV28 with TRBJ2-7, with D unclear. The CDR3 length is 11 residues. The V and J ends lost 5 bases and 7 bases respectively, with 9 bases between them. Per germline, CDR1 MDHEN and CDR2 SYDVKM.

The V and J genes are TRBV7-9 and TRBJ2-3, with 11 bases that match TRBD2. The CDR3 runs 17 residues. Germline values: CDR1 SEHNR, CDR2 FQNEAQ (reference sequence). J lost 2 bases, V lost 4 bases, and 8 bases had no gene match. CDR3 in DNA: TGTGCCAGCAGCTCCGGTATAGCGGGAGGGTTCACAGATACGCAGTATTTT. As protein: CASSSGIAGGFTDTQYF.